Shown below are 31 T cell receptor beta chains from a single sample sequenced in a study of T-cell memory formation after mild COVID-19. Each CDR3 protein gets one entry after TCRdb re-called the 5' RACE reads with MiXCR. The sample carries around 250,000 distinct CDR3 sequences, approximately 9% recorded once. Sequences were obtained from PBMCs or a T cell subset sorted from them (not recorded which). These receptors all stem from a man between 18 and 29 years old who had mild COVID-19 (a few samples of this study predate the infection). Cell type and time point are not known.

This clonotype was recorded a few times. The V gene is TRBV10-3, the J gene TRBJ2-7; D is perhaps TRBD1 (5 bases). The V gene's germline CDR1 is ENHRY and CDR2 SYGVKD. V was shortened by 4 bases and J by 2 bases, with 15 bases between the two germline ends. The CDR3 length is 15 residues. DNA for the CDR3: TGTGCCATCAGTGCCACAACTACAGGACCCTACGAGCAGTACTTC. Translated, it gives CAISATTTGPYEQYF.

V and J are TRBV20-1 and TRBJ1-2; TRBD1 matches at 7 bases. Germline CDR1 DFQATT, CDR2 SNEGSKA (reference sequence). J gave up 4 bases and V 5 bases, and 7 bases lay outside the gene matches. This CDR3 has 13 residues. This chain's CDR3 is CSARYGQAYGYTF. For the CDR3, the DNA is TGCAGTGCTCGGTACGGACAGGCCTATGGCTACACCTTC.

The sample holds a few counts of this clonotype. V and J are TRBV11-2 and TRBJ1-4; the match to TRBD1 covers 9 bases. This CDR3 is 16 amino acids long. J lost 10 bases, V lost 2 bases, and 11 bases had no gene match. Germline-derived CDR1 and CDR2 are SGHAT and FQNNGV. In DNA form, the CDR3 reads TGTGCCAGCAGCTTAAACCCGGGGGGACAGGGAAGAAAACTGTTTTTT. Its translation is CASSLNPGGQGRKLFF.

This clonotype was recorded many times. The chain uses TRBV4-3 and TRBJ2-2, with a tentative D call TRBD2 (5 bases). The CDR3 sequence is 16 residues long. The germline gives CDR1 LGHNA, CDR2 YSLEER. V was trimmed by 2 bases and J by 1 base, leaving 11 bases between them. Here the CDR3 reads CASSQWARENTGELFF. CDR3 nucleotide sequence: TGCGCCAGCAGCCAATGGGCCCGGGAGAACACCGGGGAGCTGTTTTTT.

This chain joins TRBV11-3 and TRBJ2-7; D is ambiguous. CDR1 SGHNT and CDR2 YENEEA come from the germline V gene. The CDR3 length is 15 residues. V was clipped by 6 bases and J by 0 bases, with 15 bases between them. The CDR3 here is CASRLAGKTSYEQYV. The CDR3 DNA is TGTGCCAGCAGGTTGGCTGGTAAAACCTCCTACGAGCAGTACGTC.

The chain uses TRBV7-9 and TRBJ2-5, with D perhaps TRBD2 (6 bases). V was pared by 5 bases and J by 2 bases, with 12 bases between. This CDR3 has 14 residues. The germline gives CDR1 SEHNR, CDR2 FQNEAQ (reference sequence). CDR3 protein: CASSAGLIQETQYF. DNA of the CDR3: TGTGCCAGCAGCGCGGGACTCATACAAGAGACCCAGTACTTC.

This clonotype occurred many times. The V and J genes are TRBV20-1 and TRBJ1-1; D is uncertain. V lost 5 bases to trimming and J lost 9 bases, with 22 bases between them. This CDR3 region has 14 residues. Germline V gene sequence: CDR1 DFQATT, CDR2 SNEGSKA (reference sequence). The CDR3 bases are TGCAGTGCTGAAGCTAAGAACCGCCCATCTCAAGCTTTCTTT. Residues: CSAEAKNRPSQAFF.

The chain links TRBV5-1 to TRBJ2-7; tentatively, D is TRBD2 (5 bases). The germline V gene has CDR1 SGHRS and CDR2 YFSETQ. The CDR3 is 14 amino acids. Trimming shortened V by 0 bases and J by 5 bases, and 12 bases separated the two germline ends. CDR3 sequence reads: CASSLGSPEDEQYV. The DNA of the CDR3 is TGCGCCAGCAGCTTGGGTTCCCCGGAGGACGAGCAGTACGTC.

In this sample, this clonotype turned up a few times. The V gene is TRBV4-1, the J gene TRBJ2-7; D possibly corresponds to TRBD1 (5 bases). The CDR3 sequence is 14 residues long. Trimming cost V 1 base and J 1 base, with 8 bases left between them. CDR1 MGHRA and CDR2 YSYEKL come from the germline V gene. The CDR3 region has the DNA TGCGCCAGCAGCCAAGGACAGCTATCCTACGAGCAGTACTTC. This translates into CASSQGQLSYEQYF.

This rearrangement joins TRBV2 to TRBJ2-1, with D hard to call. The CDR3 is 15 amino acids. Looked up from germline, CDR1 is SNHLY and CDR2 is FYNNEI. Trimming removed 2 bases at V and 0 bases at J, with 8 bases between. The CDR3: CASSESRASYNEQFF. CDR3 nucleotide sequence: TGTGCCAGCAGTGAATCGCGCGCCTCCTACAATGAGCAGTTCTTC.

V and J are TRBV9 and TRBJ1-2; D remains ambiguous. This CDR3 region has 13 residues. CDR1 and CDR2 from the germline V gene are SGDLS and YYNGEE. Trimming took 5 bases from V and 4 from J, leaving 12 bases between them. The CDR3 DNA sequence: TGTGCCAGCAGTTCGGTTCAGTCCTATGGCTACACCTTC. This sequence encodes CASSSVQSYGYTF. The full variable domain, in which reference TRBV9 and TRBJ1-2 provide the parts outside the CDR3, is DSGVTQTPKHLITATGQRVTLRCSPRSGDLSVYWYQQSLDQGLQFLIQYYNGEERAKGNILERFSAQQFPDLHSELNLSSLELGDSALYFCASSSVQSYGYTFGSGTRLTVV.

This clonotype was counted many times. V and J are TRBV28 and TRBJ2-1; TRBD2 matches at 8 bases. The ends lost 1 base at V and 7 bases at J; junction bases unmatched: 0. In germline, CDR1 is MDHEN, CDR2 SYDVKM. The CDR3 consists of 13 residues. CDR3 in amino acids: CASSLSGGNEQFF. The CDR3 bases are TGTGCCAGCAGTTTATCGGGGGGGAATGAGCAGTTCTTC.

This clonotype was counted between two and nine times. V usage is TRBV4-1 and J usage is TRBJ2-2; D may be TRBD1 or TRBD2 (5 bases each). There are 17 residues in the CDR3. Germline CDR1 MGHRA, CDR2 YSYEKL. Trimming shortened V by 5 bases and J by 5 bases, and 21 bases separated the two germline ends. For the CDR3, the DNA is TGCGCCAGCAGCTCAGATACAGGAATACGGGAAACCGGGGAGCTGTTTTTT. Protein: CASSSDTGIRETGELFF.

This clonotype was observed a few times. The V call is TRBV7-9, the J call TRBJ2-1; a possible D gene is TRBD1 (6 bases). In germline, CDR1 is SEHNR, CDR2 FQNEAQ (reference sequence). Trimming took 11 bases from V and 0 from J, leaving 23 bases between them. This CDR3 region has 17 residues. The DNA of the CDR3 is TGTGCCGTGGGTGGGGCAGGGGCCTATAGCTCCTACAATGAGCAGTTCTTC. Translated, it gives CAVGGAGAYSSYNEQFF.

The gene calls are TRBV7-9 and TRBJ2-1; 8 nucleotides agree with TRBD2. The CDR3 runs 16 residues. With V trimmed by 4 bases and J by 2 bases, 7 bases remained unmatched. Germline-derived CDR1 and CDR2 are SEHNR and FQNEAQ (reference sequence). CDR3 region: CASSYSGGETYNEQFF. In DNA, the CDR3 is TGTGCCAGCAGCTATTCCGGGGGGGAAACCTACAATGAGCAGTTCTTC. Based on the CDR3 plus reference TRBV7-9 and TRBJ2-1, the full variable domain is DTGVSQNPRHKITKRGQNVTFRCDPISEHNRLYWYRQTLGQGPEFLTYFQNEAQLEKSRLLSDRFSAERPKGSFSTLEIQRTEQGDSAMYLCASSYSGGETYNEQFFGPGTRLTVL.

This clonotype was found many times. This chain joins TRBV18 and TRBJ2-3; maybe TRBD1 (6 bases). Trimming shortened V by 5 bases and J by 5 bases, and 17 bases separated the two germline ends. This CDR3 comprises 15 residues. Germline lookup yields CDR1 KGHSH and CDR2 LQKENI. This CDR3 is CASSTTGSTRDTQYF. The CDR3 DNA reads TGTGCCAGCTCAACAACAGGGTCAACCCGAGATACGCAGTATTTT.

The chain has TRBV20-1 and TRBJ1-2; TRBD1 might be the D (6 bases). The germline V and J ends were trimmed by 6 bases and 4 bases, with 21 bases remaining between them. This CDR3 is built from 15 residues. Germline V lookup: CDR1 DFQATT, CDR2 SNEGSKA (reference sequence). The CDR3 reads CSASRPRGLSYGYTF. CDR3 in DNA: TGCAGTGCCTCCCGACCCAGGGGCCTCTCCTATGGCTACACCTTC.

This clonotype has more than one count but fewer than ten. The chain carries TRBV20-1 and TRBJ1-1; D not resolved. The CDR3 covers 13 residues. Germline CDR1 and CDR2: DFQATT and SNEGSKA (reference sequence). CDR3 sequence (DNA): TGCAGCGCCCCTGGCAGGTCGGTCACTGAAGCTTTCTTT. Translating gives CSAPGRSVTEAFF.

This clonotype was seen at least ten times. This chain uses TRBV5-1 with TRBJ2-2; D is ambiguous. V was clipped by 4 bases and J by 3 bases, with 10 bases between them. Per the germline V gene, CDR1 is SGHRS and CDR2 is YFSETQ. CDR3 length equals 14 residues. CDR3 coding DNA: TGCGCCAGCAGCCTAAGAACAGACACCGGGGAGCTGTTTTTT. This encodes CASSLRTDTGELFF.

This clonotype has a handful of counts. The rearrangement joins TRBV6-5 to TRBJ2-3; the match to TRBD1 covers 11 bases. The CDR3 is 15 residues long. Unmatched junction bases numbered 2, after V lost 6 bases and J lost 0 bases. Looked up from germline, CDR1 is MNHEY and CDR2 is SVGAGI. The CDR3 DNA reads TGTGCCAGCAGGGACAGGGGGCTTAGCACAGATACGCAGTATTTT. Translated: CASRDRGLSTDTQYF.

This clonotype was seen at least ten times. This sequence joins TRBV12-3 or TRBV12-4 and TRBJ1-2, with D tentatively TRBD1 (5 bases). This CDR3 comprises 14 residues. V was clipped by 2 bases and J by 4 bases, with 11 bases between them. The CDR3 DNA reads TGTGCCAGCAGTTTATTGTCAGGGCCCTATGGCTACACCTTC. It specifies CASSLLSGPYGYTF.

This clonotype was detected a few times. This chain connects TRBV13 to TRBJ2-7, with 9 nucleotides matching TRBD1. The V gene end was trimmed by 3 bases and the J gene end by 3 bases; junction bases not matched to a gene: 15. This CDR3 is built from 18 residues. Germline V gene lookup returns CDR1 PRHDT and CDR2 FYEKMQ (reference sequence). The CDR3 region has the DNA TGTGCCAGCAGCTTTGTACCAGAACCGGGACAGGGTGACTACGAGCAGTACTTC. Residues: CASSFVPEPGQGDYEQYF. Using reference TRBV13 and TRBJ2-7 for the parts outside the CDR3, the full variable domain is AAGVIQSPRHLIKEKRETATLKCYPIPRHDTVYWYQQGPGQDPQFLISFYEKMQSDKGSIPDRFSAQQFSDYHSELNMSSLELGDSALYFCASSFVPEPGQGDYEQYFGPGTRLTVT.

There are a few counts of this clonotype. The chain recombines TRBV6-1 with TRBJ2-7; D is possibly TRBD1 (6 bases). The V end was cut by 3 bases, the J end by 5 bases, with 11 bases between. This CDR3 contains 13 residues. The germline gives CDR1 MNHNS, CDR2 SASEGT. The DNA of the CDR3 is TGTGCCAGCAGTGACAGGGGCCGGGACGAGCAGTACGTC. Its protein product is CASSDRGRDEQYV.

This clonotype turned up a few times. As DNA, the CDR3 is TGTGCCAGCAGCCAATGGGGACAGGTCGGCAATGAGCAGTTCTTC. Its translation: CASSQWGQVGNEQFF. V is TRBV14 and J is TRBJ2-1, with TRBD1 identical over 8 bases. Germline V gene data show CDR1 as SGHDN and CDR2 as FVKESK. The CDR3 is made up of 15 amino acids. With V trimmed by 2 bases and J by 6 bases, 6 bases remained unmatched. Using reference TRBV14 and TRBJ2-1 for the parts outside the CDR3, the full variable domain is EAGVTQFPSHSVIEKGQTVTLRCDPISGHDNLYWYRRVMGKEIKFLLHFVKESKQDESGMPNNRFLAERTGGTYSTLKVQPAELEDSGVYFCASSQWGQVGNEQFFGPGTRLTVL.

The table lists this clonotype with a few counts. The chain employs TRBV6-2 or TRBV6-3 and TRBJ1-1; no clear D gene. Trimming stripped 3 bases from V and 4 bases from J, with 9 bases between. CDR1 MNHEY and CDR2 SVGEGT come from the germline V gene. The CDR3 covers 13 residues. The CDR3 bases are TGTGCCAGCAGTTATGGTGTGAGCACTGAAGCTTTCTTT. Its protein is CASSYGVSTEAFF.

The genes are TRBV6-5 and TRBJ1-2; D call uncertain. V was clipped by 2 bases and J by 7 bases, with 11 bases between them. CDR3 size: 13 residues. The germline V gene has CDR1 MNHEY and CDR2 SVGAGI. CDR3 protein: CASSYRSFSGYTF. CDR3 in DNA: TGTGCCAGCAGTTACAGGTCTTTTAGTGGCTACACCTTC.

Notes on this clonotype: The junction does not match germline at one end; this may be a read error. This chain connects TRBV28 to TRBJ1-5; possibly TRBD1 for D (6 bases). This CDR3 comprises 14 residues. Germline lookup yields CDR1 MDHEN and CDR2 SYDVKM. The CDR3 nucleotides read TGTGCCAGTACCTTCGGGGGCGCTAATCATCCCCAGCATTTT. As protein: CASTFGGANHPQHF.

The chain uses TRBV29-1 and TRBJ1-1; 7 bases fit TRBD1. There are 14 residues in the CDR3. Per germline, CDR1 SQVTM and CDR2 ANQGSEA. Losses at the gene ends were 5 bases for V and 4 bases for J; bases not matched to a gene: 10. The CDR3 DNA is TGCAGCGTTATTAACGCAGGGGGATCCACTGAAGCTTTCTTT. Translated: CSVINAGGSTEAFF. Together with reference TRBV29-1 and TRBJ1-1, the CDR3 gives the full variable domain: SAVISQKPSRDICQRGTSLTIQCQVDSQVTMMFWYRQQPGQSLTLIATANQGSEATYESGFVIDKFPISRPNLTFSTLTVSNMSPEDSSIYLCSVINAGGSTEAFFGQGTRLTVV.

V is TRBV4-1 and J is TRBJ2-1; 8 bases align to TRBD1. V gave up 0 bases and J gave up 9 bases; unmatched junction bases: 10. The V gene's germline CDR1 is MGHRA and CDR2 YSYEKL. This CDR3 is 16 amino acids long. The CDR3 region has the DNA TGCGCCAGCAGCCAAGATCGGAAGACAGGGGCCGGTGAGCAGTTCTTC. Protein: CASSQDRKTGAGEQFF.

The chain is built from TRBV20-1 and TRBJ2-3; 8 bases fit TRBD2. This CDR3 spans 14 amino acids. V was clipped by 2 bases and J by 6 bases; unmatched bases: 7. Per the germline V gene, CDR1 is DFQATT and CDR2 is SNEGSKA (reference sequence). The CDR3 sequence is CSARWRGAGDTQYF. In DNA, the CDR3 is TGCAGTGCTAGATGGCGGGGGGCGGGGGATACGCAGTATTTT.

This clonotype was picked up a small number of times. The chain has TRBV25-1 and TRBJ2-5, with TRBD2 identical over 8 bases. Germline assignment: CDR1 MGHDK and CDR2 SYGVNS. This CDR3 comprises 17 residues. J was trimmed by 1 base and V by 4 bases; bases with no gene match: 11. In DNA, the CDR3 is TGTGCCAGCAGTGCCGCCCCAGGCGGGGGGTCCCAAGAGACCCAGTACTTC. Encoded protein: CASSAAPGGGSQETQYF.